The 16 T cell receptor beta chains reported below all come from one sample, sequenced in a study of blood T cell repertoires in COVID-19. Libraries were prepared by immunoSEQ multiplex PCR; TCRdb keeps only in-frame clonotypes and omits some of them. The repertoire holds 150,000 to 190,000 clones, with about 85% as singletons. The sequenced sample was peripheral blood. The receptors come from a woman aged 60-75 years with COVID-19, enrolled during active disease.

The chain uses TRBV5-6 and TRBJ2-3; 7 positions match TRBD1. After removal of 4 bases from V and 2 bases from J, the junction contained 10 bases not matched to a gene. The germline V gene has CDR1 SGHDT and CDR2 YYEEEE. The CDR3 covers 16 residues. The CDR3 region is CASSVLDRSPTDTQYF. For the CDR3, the DNA is TGTGCCAGCAGCGTCCTGGACAGGTCTCCCACAGATACGCAGTATTTT.

This clone was recorded a few times. This chain connects TRBV6-4 to TRBJ2-3, with 11 nucleotides matching TRBD2. V shed 6 bases and J 3 bases; nucleotides not matched to a gene: 8. The CDR3 has 16 amino acids. Germline loops: CDR1 MRHNA, CDR2 SNTAGT. The CDR3 sequence is CASSRLAGGGTDTQYF. DNA for the CDR3: TGTGCCAGCAGCCGTCTAGCGGGGGGCGGTACAGATACGCAGTATTTT.

The chain has TRBV9 and TRBJ1-2; no reliable D call. Germline loops: CDR1 SGDLS, CDR2 YYNGEE. Trimming left V 1 base short and J 2 bases short, with 6 bases between. CDR3 length equals 13 residues. The CDR3 is CASSVTENYGYTF. CDR3 nucleotides: TGTGCCAGCAGCGTAACAGAAAACTATGGCTACACCTTC.

The rearrangement joins TRBV14 to TRBJ2-2, with a weak D call TRBD1 (6 bases). The CDR3 spans 12 residues. The V end lost 5 bases, the J end lost 9 bases, and 10 bases lay between the germline ends. Germline assignment: CDR1 SGHDN and CDR2 FVKESK. CDR3 in DNA: TGTGCCAGCAGCGTACAGGGTTGGGAGCTGTTTTTT. Translated: CASSVQGWELFF.

This clone was observed a handful of times. V is TRBV29-1 and J is TRBJ2-1; no firm D call. Between the trimmed V and J ends, which lost 3 bases and 5 bases, there was a span of 11 bases. This CDR3 region has 13 residues. Germline CDR1 SQVTM, CDR2 ANQGSEA. The CDR3 protein is CSVDRFPNNEQFF. Written as DNA, the CDR3 is TGCAGCGTTGATAGATTTCCCAACAATGAGCAGTTCTTC.

This clone is categorized as medium-sized (0.01 to 0.1%). This chain joins TRBV7-9 and TRBJ1-2, with D hard to call. CDR3 length: 12 amino acids. Looked up from germline, CDR1 is SEHNR and CDR2 is FQNEAQ (reference sequence). V lost 1 base, J lost 7 bases, and 7 bases lay in between. CDR3 nucleotides: TGTGCCAGCAGCTTAGAAGGGAGTGGCTACACCTTC. Translated, it gives CASSLEGSGYTF.

This sequence joins TRBV29-1 and TRBJ1-5; the D is unclear. There are 11 residues in the CDR3. Germline V gene sequence: CDR1 SQVTM, CDR2 ANQGSEA. Trimming shortened V by 6 bases and J by 7 bases, and 10 bases separated the two germline ends. For the CDR3, the DNA is TGCAGCGTGGGGAGTGGCCAGCCCCAGCATTTT. It specifies CSVGSGQPQHF.

The chain couples TRBV7-8 to TRBJ1-2, with 7 nucleotides matching TRBD1. CDR3 length: 15 residues. V trimming: 7 bases; J trimming: 7 bases; junction bases outside the gene matches: 15. Germline V gene sequence: CDR1 SGHVS, CDR2 FQNEAQ. The CDR3: CASTRRKGGEGGYTF. The DNA for the CDR3 is TGTGCCAGCACCAGACGAAAAGGGGGCGAGGGTGGCTACACCTTC.

A word on this clone: The same CDR3 also results from other DNA sequences found in this sample. This chain uses TRBV9 with TRBJ1-6, with D hard to call. CDR1 SGDLS and CDR2 YYNGEE come from the germline V gene. Trimming left V 0 bases short and J 7 bases short, with 14 bases between. This CDR3 is 16 amino acids long. CDR3 nucleotides: TGTGCCAGCAGCGTAGGGGGTTCGGGAAGGAATTCACCCCTCCACTTT. This gives the protein CASSVGGSGRNSPLHF.

This clone was observed a single time. J is TRBJ1-5 and V is TRBV10-3; D unclear. Germline V gives CDR1 ENHRY, CDR2 SYGVKD. V lost 2 bases and J lost 7, with 9 bases in between. The CDR3 covers 13 residues. The CDR3 DNA reads as TGTGCCATCAGTGAGGGACTCGGACAGCCCCAGCATTTT. Its translation: CAISEGLGQPQHF.

About this clone: One end of the junction does not line up with germline, which may come from a read error. The chain uses TRBV3-1 (or the pseudogene TRBV3-2) and TRBJ2-1; D is perhaps TRBD2 (7 bases). CDR3 size: 15 residues. Germline V gene sequence: CDR1 LGHDT, CDR2 YNNKEL (reference sequence). As DNA, the CDR3 is TGTGCCAGCAGCCAAGCGCCTAAGGGGGGGGGTGAGAAGTTCTTC. Translated, it gives CASSQAPKGGGEKFF.

The rearrangement links TRBV11-2 to TRBJ1-1; D possibly corresponds to TRBD1 (6 bases). Germline V gene data show CDR1 as SGHAT and CDR2 as FQNNGV. V was cut by 6 bases and J by 4 bases, with 18 bases left in between. The CDR3 length is 15 residues. This chain's CDR3 is CASSSRRGRGTEAFF. The CDR3, as DNA: TGTGCCAGCAGTTCAAGAAGGGGCAGGGGCACTGAAGCTTTCTTT.

The J gene is TRBJ2-1, the V gene TRBV3-1 (or the pseudogene TRBV3-2), with 8 bases aligning to TRBD2. CDR3 length: 15 residues. The V segment lost 1 base and the J segment 7 bases; nucleotides outside the gene matches: 6. The germline gives CDR1 LGHDT, CDR2 YNNKEL (reference sequence). The CDR3 loop is CASSQGGRFLNEQFF. CDR3 DNA: TGTGCCAGCAGCCAAGGCGGGAGGTTTTTAAATGAGCAGTTCTTC.

The chain recombines TRBV5-6 with TRBJ1-1; D is unresolved. Looked up from germline, CDR1 is SGHDT and CDR2 is YYEEEE. CDR3 length equals 14 residues. V lost 2 bases and J lost 1, with 9 bases in between. The CDR3, as DNA: TGTGCCAGCAGCTTTGAACACCGGAACACTGAAGCTTTCTTT. Translating gives CASSFEHRNTEAFF.

The table lists this clone with a count of one. This chain joins TRBV6-6 and TRBJ1-3; TRBD1 matches 7 bases. The V gene end was trimmed by 7 bases and the J gene end by 4 bases; junction bases not matched to a gene: 13. The CDR3 sequence is 16 residues long. CDR1 is MNHNY, CDR2 SVGAGI, per germline (reference sequence). CDR3 residues: CASNNQAGTAGNTIYF. CDR3 nucleotide sequence: TGTGCCAGCAATAACCAAGCCGGGACAGCAGGAAACACCATATATTTT.

The rearrangement joins TRBV3-1 (or the pseudogene TRBV3-2) to TRBJ1-1; D might be TRBD1 (5 bases). The germline V and J ends were trimmed by 6 bases and 8 bases, with 13 bases remaining between them. The CDR3 runs 12 residues. CDR1 and CDR2 (germline): LGHDT, YNNKEL (reference sequence). The DNA of the CDR3 is TGTGCCAGCAGGGGGATAGGGGTGGAAGCTTTCTTT. Translating it yields CASRGIGVEAFF.